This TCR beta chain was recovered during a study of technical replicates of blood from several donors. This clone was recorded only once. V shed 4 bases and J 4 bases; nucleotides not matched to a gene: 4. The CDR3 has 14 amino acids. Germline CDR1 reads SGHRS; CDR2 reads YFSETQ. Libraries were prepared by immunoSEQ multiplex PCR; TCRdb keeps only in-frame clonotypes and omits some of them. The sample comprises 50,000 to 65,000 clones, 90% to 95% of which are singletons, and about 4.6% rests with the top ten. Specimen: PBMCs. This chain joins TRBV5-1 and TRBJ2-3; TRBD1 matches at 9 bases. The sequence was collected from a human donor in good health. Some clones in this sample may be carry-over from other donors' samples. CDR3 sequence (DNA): TGCGCCAGCAGCGTACGACAGGGGGCAGATACGCAGTATTTT. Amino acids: CASSVRQGADTQYF.